One sample yielded the 26 T cell receptor beta chains listed below, sequenced in a study of post-analysis software for immune sequencing data. Sequencing libraries made from TCR beta cDNA carried unique molecular identifiers. Using its own MiXCR run on the PCR reads, TCRdb lists one record per CDR3 protein. This table holds approximately 690,000 distinct CDR3 sequences, about 60% found once. Their antigen targets remain unknown. General study points: Controls showed lower frequencies than patients for roughly five TRBV segments, and TRBV5-6, TRBV5-1 and TRBV20-1 were among these.

Sequences were obtained from blood. Receptor source: a girl aged 2-10 years with multiple sclerosis.

The chain uses TRBV20-1 and TRBJ1-1; the D is unclear. Trimming removed 0 bases from V and 5 bases from J, with 16 bases in between. This CDR3 has 15 residues. Per the germline V gene, CDR1 is DFQATT and CDR2 is SNEGSKA (reference sequence). The DNA of the CDR3 is TGCAGTGCTAGAGATACATCACAGTCCGGGACTGAAGCTTTCTTT. Protein product: CSARDTSQSGTEAFF.

The rearrangement uses TRBV11-2 and TRBJ2-1; D unclear. The CDR3 has 13 residues. Germline CDR1 reads SGHAT; CDR2 reads FQNNGV. With 1 base removed from V and 8 bases from J, the gap between germline ends came to 9 bases. In nucleotides, the CDR3 is TGTGCCAGCAGCTTAGGTCTCGAACATGAGCAGTTCTTC. It yields the protein CASSLGLEHEQFF.

The chain couples TRBV27 to TRBJ2-5; D possibly corresponds to TRBD2 (6 bases). Germline V gene lookup returns CDR1 MNHEY and CDR2 SMNVEV (reference sequence). The CDR3 consists of 15 residues. The V and J ends lost 3 bases and 5 bases respectively, with 16 bases between them. The CDR3 region has the DNA TGTGCCAGCAGTTTCCTCCCGCCGGGGAGGGAGACCCAGTACTTC. It yields the protein CASSFLPPGRETQYF.

This chain links TRBV20-1 with TRBJ2-1; D uncertain. The DNA end is a closer match to TRBJ2-7, so the J assignment may be wrong. Germline assignment: CDR1 DFQATT and CDR2 SNEGSKA (reference sequence). The length of the CDR3 is 12 residues. CDR3 nucleotides: TGCAGTGTGTGGCCAAGCTACAATGAGCAGTACTTC. Its translation is CSVWPSYNEQYF.

The chain employs TRBV7-9 and TRBJ2-1, with D unresolved. Germline CDR1 reads SEHNR; CDR2 reads FQNEAQ (reference sequence). V lost 2 bases, J lost 4 bases, and 9 bases lay in between. The CDR3 totals 14 residues. The DNA of the CDR3 is TGTGCCAGCAGCTTACCATTTTCTTACAATGAGCAGTTCTTC. Its protein is CASSLPFSYNEQFF.

The chain's CDR3 is CASGTGASYEQYF. The CDR3 DNA reads as TGTGCCAGCGGGACGGGCGCTTCCTACGAGCAGTACTTC. The chain uses TRBV7-2 and TRBJ2-7, with D perhaps given as TRBD1 or TRBD2 (5 bases each). The CDR3 extends over 13 amino acids. V dropped 8 bases and J dropped 1 base, with 12 bases sitting between them. The germline V gene encodes CDR1 SGHTA and CDR2 FQGNSA.

The table lists this clonotype with a few counts. The rearrangement links TRBV24-1 to TRBJ2-1; D gene ambiguous. The CDR3 covers 14 residues. V dropped 0 bases and J dropped 12 bases, with 14 bases sitting between them. In germline, CDR1 is KGHDR, CDR2 SFDVKD. The CDR3 DNA sequence: TGTGCCACCAGTGATTTGGCATTAACGACGGGGCAGTTCTTC. Its protein is CATSDLALTTGQFF.

The genes are TRBV5-1 and TRBJ2-4; 16 nucleotides match TRBD2. The DNA matches TRBJ2-7 better at its end, which makes the J call doubtful. CDR3 length: 18 amino acids. From germline, CDR1 is SGHRS and CDR2 YFSETQ. CDR3 sequence: CASSRMGLAGGPYYEQYF. The CDR3 nucleotides are TGCGCCAGCAGCCGAATGGGACTAGCGGGAGGGCCTTACTACGAGCAGTACTTC.

J is TRBJ2-1 and V is TRBV5-1, with 7 bases that match TRBD2. Germline CDR1 and CDR2: SGHRS and YFSETQ. CDR3 length equals 14 residues. Trimming took 4 bases from V and 12 from J; bases not matched to a gene: 13. CDR3 in DNA: TGCGCCAGCAGCGACCCCGGGACCGGCGGGGGGCAGTTCTTC. As protein: CASSDPGTGGGQFF.

The chain joins TRBV15 to TRBJ1-6, with a tentative D call TRBD1 (5 bases). CDR1 is LNHNV, CDR2 YYDKDF, per germline (reference sequence). Trimming shortened V by 4 bases and J by 8 bases, and 21 bases separated the two germline ends. This CDR3 is built from 17 residues. CDR3 protein: CATSIFRDARFHSPLHF. The DNA of the CDR3 is TGTGCCACCAGCATTTTCCGGGACGCTCGATTTCATTCACCCCTCCACTTT.

J is TRBJ2-7 and V is TRBV12-3 or TRBV12-4; the D is unclear. The CDR3 is 12 amino acids. V lost 2 bases and J 3 bases, leaving 5 bases between the germline ends. The CDR3 sequence is CASSLKYYEQYF. The CDR3 DNA reads TGTGCCAGCAGTTTAAAGTACTACGAGCAGTACTTC.

The genes are TRBV5-1 and TRBJ2-2, with D possibly being TRBD1 (6 bases). V shed 5 bases and J shed 4 bases, with 12 bases lying between them. Germline V gene data show CDR1 as SGHRS and CDR2 as YFSETQ. The CDR3 consists of 14 residues. CDR3 coding DNA: TGCGCCAGCAGACAGGGTGAGGTCACCGGGGAGCTGTTTTTT. This codes for CASRQGEVTGELFF.

This clonotype was seen only once. The rearrangement joins TRBV20-1 to TRBJ2-3; 7 bases map to TRBD1. V lost 4 bases and J lost 0; bases outside the gene matches: 4. Germline assignment: CDR1 DFQATT and CDR2 SNEGSKA (reference sequence). This CDR3 is 14 amino acids long. In DNA form, the CDR3 reads TGCAGTGCTACTACAGGGGCGAGCACAGATACGCAGTATTTT. It is translated as CSATTGASTDTQYF.

This clonotype was detected only a few times. The chain is built from TRBV5-1 and TRBJ2-1, with TRBD1 matching 7 bases. In germline, CDR1 is SGHRS, CDR2 YFSETQ. The CDR3 is 15 residues long. V lost 0 bases to trimming and J lost 2 bases; unmatched junction nucleotides: 2. The CDR3 DNA sequence: TGCGCCAGCAGCTTGGGACAGGGACCCTACAATGAGCAGTTCTTC. Residues: CASSLGQGPYNEQFF.

V gene TRBV15 combines with J gene TRBJ2-2; TRBD1 matches 9 bases. V lost 1 base, J lost 6 bases, and 3 bases stayed unmatched. Germline loops: CDR1 LNHNV, CDR2 YYDKDF (reference sequence). This CDR3 is 15 amino acids long. The DNA of the CDR3 is TGTGCCACCAGCAGAGTACAGGGGGCGCCCGGGGAGCTGTTTTTT. Amino acid sequence: CATSRVQGAPGELFF. Filled out from reference TRBV15 and TRBJ2-2, the complete variable domain reads DAMVIQNPRYQVTQFGKPVTLSCSQTLNHNVMYWYQQKSSQAPKLLFHYYDKDFNNEADTPDNFQSRRPNTSFCFLDIRSPGLGDTAMYLCATSRVQGAPGELFFGEGSRLTVL.

This clonotype has just a few counts. This CDR3 reads CAVLLETYGYTF. The CDR3 DNA sequence: TGTGCCGTCCTCCTGGAGACCTATGGCTACACCTTC. This rearrangement joins TRBV10-3 to TRBJ1-2; D unclear. The V end lost 11 bases, the J end lost 4 bases, and 14 bases lay between the germline ends. The germline gives CDR1 ENHRY, CDR2 SYGVKD. CDR3 size: 12 residues.

The rearrangement joins TRBV5-1 to TRBJ1-2, with D uncertain. This CDR3 region has 13 residues. Per the germline V gene, CDR1 is SGHRS and CDR2 is YFSETQ. Trimming took 1 base from V and 0 from J, leaving 4 bases between them. In nucleotides, the CDR3 is TGCGCCAGCAGCTTGTGGCCTAACTATGGCTACACCTTC. Translated: CASSLWPNYGYTF.

The V and J genes are TRBV20-1 and TRBJ2-5; TRBD1 might be the D (5 bases). Germline-derived CDR1 and CDR2 are DFQATT and SNEGSKA (reference sequence). V was trimmed by 6 bases and J by 6 bases, leaving 17 bases between them. The CDR3 has 13 residues. For the CDR3, the DNA is TGCAGTGCCAGCAGAAAGGGGAAAAAGACCCAGTACTTC. Its translation is CSASRKGKKTQYF.

The chain employs TRBV20-1 and TRBJ1-5, with D hard to call. Germline lookup yields CDR1 DFQATT and CDR2 SNEGSKA (reference sequence). This CDR3 is 14 amino acids long. The ends were cut back, 0 bases at V and 3 bases at J, with 9 bases in the middle. The CDR3, as DNA: TGCAGTGCTAGAGATCCATTTCCCAATCAGCCCCAGCATTTT. Protein sequence: CSARDPFPNQPQHF.

The chain recombines TRBV20-1 with TRBJ2-1; either TRBD1 or TRBD2 may supply D (6 bases each). This CDR3 spans 16 amino acids. Germline loops: CDR1 DFQATT, CDR2 SNEGSKA (reference sequence). V was clipped by 2 bases and J by 8 bases, with 22 bases between them. CDR3 region: CSARRVRSGDTDEQFF. Written as DNA, the CDR3 is TGCAGTGCTAGAAGAGTCCGGTCGGGGGACACGGATGAGCAGTTCTTC.

Remarks on this clonotype: One end of the junction does not line up with germline, which may come from a read error. The V gene is TRBV12-3 or TRBV12-4, the J gene TRBJ2-7; 11 bases are a match to TRBD2. The CDR3 is made up of 17 amino acids. The CDR3 bases are TGTGCCAACAGTTTACGGCTAGCGGGGGGTACAAGGTTGGCCCAGTACTTC. Translating it yields CANSLRLAGGTRLAQYF.

This clonotype was seen ten or more times. The chain carries TRBV12-3 or TRBV12-4 and TRBJ2-5, with 7 nucleotides matching TRBD1. The CDR3 has 13 amino acids. The ends lost 6 bases at V and 1 base at J; junction bases unmatched: 2. CDR3 nucleotide sequence: TGTGCCAGCAGCCCAGGGGGCCAAGAGACCCAGTACTTC. It codes for CASSPGGQETQYF.

The rearrangement uses TRBV12-3 or TRBV12-4 and TRBJ2-6, with TRBD1 as a possible D gene (6 bases). The V and J ends lost 3 bases and 2 bases respectively, with 8 bases between them. The CDR3 is 15 residues long. CDR3 in DNA: TGTGCCAGCAGTTTGTGGGGGCCTGGGGCCAACGTCCTGACTTTC. It codes for CASSLWGPGANVLTF.

About this clonotype: The junction departs from germline at one end; a sequencing error may be responsible. The rearrangement links TRBV5-1 to TRBJ2-5; D is uncertain. CDR1 SGHRS and CDR2 YFSETQ come from the germline V gene. The CDR3 is made up of 16 amino acids. CDR3 nucleotide sequence: TGCGCCTGCAGCACCGGACCGCCGGCATTGGGAGAGACCCAGTACTTC. Residues: CACSTGPPALGETQYF.

This rearrangement joins TRBV7-9 to TRBJ2-7, with 9 bases aligning to TRBD1. The CDR3 length is 16 residues. Germline lookup yields CDR1 SEHNR and CDR2 FQNEAQ (reference sequence). V gave up 6 bases and J gave up 2 bases; unmatched junction bases: 11. Here the CDR3 reads CASRVPTTGGTYEQYF. As DNA, the CDR3 is TGTGCCAGCAGGGTACCGACGACAGGGGGGACCTACGAGCAGTACTTC.

J is TRBJ2-6 and V is TRBV6-2 or TRBV6-3, with TRBD1 identical over 8 bases. Germline CDR1 and CDR2: MNHEY and SVGEGT. The CDR3 runs 14 residues. Trimming removed 7 bases from V and 5 bases from J; junction bases left unmatched: 4. In DNA, the CDR3 is TGTGCCAGCACAGGACAGGGTCGGGCCAACGTCCTGACTTTC. This gives the protein CASTGQGRANVLTF.